A single sample is the source of the 9 T cell receptor beta chains below, sequenced in a study of T cells in Graves' hyperthyroidism and ophthalmopathy. Amplification yielded TCR beta CDR3 regions, with RNA transcripts as the source. A set of HTBI primers served as the primers for a first-round RT-PCR of the TCR CDR3. TCRdb fed the multiplex PCR reads into MiXCR, producing one record per CDR3 protein. The sample shows approximately 520,000 distinct CDR3 sequences, roughly 20% of them seen only once. Source material: blood. These receptors were collected from a man between 18 and 29 years old with Graves' hyperthyroidism.

The chain links TRBV20-1 to TRBJ2-7; D is perhaps TRBD1 (5 bases). Trimming took 6 bases from V and 6 from J, leaving 12 bases between them. CDR1 and CDR2 from the germline V gene are DFQATT and SNEGSKA (reference sequence). CDR3 length equals 11 residues. The CDR3 here is CSAEQGSEQYF. In DNA form, the CDR3 reads TGCAGTGCGGAGCAGGGTTCCGAGCAGTACTTC.

Notes on this clonotype: Possible read error: a much larger clone is one base away. The chain couples TRBV2 to TRBJ1-5, with 7 bases that match TRBD1. There are 14 residues in the CDR3. V lost 8 bases, J lost 5 bases, and 9 bases stayed unmatched. Germline CDR1 and CDR2: SNHLY and FYNNEI. DNA for the CDR3: TGTGCCAGCGCCCGGGACAGCCCTTATCAGCCCCAGCATTTT. Its protein product is CASARDSPYQPQHF.

This clonotype was counted at least ten times. This chain joins TRBV6-1 and TRBJ1-5, with D perhaps matching TRBD1 (5 bases). The CDR3 length is 15 residues. Trimming took off 3 bases at V and 0 bases at J, with 9 bases between the two ends. The germline gives CDR1 MNHNS, CDR2 SASEGT. The CDR3 DNA sequence: TGTGCCAGCAGTGACCAGGGTTATAGCAATCAGCCCCAGCATTTT. This translates into CASSDQGYSNQPQHF.

This clonotype was counted between two and nine times. The chain has TRBV29-1 and TRBJ2-5, with TRBD1 matching 8 bases. CDR3 length: 13 amino acids. Germline V gene lookup returns CDR1 SQVTM and CDR2 ANQGSEA. V shed 3 bases and J 5 bases; nucleotides not matched to a gene: 5. In nucleotides, the CDR3 is TGCAGCGTTGAGAGGACAGGGTGGGAGACCCAGTACTTC. Encoded protein: CSVERTGWETQYF.

This clonotype has at least ten counts. The rearrangement joins TRBV2 to TRBJ2-5, with D perhaps being TRBD1 or TRBD2 (6 bases each). Between the trimmed V and J ends, which lost 2 bases and 7 bases, there was a span of 14 bases. The CDR3 is 14 residues long. CDR1 and CDR2 (germline): SNHLY, FYNNEI. This CDR3 reads CASSELRGLGTQYF. The CDR3 nucleotides read TGTGCCAGCAGTGAATTACGGGGGCTGGGGACCCAGTACTTC.

V usage is TRBV12-3 or TRBV12-4 and J usage is TRBJ1-2; TRBD1 matches 7 bases. This CDR3 has 15 residues. Unmatched junction bases numbered 5, after V lost 2 bases and J lost 2 bases. CDR3: CASSLYGRGNYGYTF. As DNA, the CDR3 is TGTGCCAGCAGTTTATACGGCAGGGGGAACTATGGCTACACCTTC.

This clonotype was found many times. The chain links TRBV28 to TRBJ1-2; tentatively, D is TRBD1 (6 bases). Germline CDR1 MDHEN, CDR2 SYDVKM. This CDR3 is built from 13 residues. The V gene lost 7 bases and the J gene lost 5 bases, with 14 bases spanning the gap. The CDR3, as DNA: TGTGCCAGCATCAAAGCAGGGGAATATGGCTACACCTTC. Amino acid sequence: CASIKAGEYGYTF.

J is TRBJ2-5 and V is TRBV12-3 or TRBV12-4, with 9 bases identical to TRBD1. Trimming removed 7 bases from V and 4 bases from J; junction bases left unmatched: 13. This CDR3 is built from 16 residues. This chain's CDR3 is CASTSYGTGLRETQYF. The CDR3 DNA reads as TGTGCCAGCACCTCTTATGGGACAGGGTTACGAGAGACCCAGTACTTC.

The rearrangement joins TRBV24-1 to TRBJ1-1; TRBD1 agrees at 12 bases. Germline V gene data show CDR1 as KGHDR and CDR2 as SFDVKD. V dropped 5 bases and J dropped 1; count of bases not matched to a gene: 10. The CDR3 totals 18 residues. CDR3 DNA: TGTGCCACCAGTGGCATCCGGGACAGGGGGCGCTGGAACACTGAAGCTTTCTTT. As protein: CATSGIRDRGRWNTEAFF.